The entry that follows covers one T cell receptor beta chain sequence. Its target is unknown. This sample was taken from a study of shared clonotypes between healthy human individuals. Losses at the gene ends were 4 bases for V and 0 bases for J; bases not matched to a gene: 7. The germline V gene has CDR1 MNHNS and CDR2 SASEGT. The CDR3 contains 17 residues. Clones were read by immunoSEQ multiplex PCR, and TCRdb kept only the in-frame ones, dropping some. The sample gives 2 million to 3 million clones, 80% to 95% of which show up once; approximately 0.37% is in the top ten. Study-wide results and limits: Clonotype sharing among donors was thought likely to change with sequencing depth.

This sequence originates from a man between 18 and 35 years old in good health. Some clones in this sample may be carry-over from other donors' samples. Source material: naive CD4+ T cells from PBMCs. The subset is: CD45RA+ positively selected. The V gene is TRBV6-1, the J gene TRBJ1-4; 8 bases map to TRBD1. CDR3 region: CASSGQQGGTTNEKLFF. CDR3 bases: TGTGCCAGCAGTGGACAACAGGGGGGGACAACTAATGAAAAACTGTTTTTT.